This TCR beta chain was sequenced in a study of cytotoxic CD8 clonotypes in ibrutinib-treated CLL. Whole-study context: Median treatment time before response sampling was roughly twelve months, range 6 to 36.

The data were produced by immunoSEQ multiplex PCR, yet TCRdb's version contains in-frame clones alone and is incomplete. Counted here are about 250,000 clones, 70% occurring once; the ten biggest clones make up 15% to 19%. With V trimmed by 1 base and J by 9 bases, 7 bases remained unmatched. The CDR3 consists of 15 residues. The germline gives CDR1 LGHNA, CDR2 YNFKEQ. This chain joins TRBV4-2 and TRBJ1-5, with 9 bases aligning to TRBD1. This TCR derives from a human donor with chronic lymphocytic leukemia. Sequencing used PBMCs, obtained after 24 months of ibrutinib treatment. This CDR3 reads CASSQGDRDNGPQHF. The DNA of the CDR3 is TGTGCCAGCAGCCAAGGGGACAGGGACAATGGGCCCCAGCATTTT.